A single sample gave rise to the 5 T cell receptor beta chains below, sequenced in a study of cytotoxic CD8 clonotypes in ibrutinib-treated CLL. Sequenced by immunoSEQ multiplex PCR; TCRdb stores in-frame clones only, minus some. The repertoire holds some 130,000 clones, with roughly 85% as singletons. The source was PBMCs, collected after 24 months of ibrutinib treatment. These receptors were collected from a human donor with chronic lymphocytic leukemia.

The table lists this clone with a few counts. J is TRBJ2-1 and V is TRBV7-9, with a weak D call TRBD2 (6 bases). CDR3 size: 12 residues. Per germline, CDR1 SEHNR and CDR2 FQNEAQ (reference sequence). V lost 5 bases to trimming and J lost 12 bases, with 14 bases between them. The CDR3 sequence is CASSPGGARQFF. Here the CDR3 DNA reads TGTGCCAGCAGCCCTGGAGGGGCGAGGCAGTTCTTC.

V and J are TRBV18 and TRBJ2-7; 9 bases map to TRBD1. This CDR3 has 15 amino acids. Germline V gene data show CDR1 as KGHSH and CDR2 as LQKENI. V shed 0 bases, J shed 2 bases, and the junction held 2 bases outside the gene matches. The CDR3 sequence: CASSPPGQGPYEQYF. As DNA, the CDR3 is TGTGCCAGCTCACCACCGGGACAGGGCCCCTACGAGCAGTACTTC.

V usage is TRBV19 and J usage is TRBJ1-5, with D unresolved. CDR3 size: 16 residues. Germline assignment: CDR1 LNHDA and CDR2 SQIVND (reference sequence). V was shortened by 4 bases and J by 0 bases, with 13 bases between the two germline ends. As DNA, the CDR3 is TGTGCCAGTAGTAGAGCAGCGAGGGATAGCAATCAGCCCCAGCATTTT. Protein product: CASSRAARDSNQPQHF.

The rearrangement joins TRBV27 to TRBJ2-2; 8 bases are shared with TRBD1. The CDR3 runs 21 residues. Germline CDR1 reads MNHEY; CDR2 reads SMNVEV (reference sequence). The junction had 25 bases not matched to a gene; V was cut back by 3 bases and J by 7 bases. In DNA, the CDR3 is TGTGCCAGCAGTTTTAACGTTGATGGGCACAGGGGGTTTCCTTTAGTCGGGGAGCTGTTTTTT. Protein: CASSFNVDGHRGFPLVGELFF.

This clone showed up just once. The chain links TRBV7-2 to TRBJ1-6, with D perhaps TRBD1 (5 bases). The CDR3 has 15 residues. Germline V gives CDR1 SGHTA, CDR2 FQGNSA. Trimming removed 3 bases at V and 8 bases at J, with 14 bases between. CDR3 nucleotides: TGTGCCAGCAGCTTCGGGGGACTGGGGGATTCACCCCTCCACTTT. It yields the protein CASSFGGLGDSPLHF.